The clone carrying this T cell receptor (beta chain) was observed a few times. The data derive from a study of beta chain features in type 1 diabetes. With 4 bases removed from V and 5 bases from J, the gap between germline ends came to 15 bases. The CDR3 covers 15 residues. CDR1 is SGHVS, CDR2 FNYEAQ, per germline. The investigators reverse transcribed all of the isolated RNA, so they sequenced expressed TCRB transcripts. Measured with immunoSEQ multiplex PCR; TCRdb has only the in-frame clones, and not every one. The sample consists of around 240,000 clones, 9.6% of them appearing once. Sequencing was performed on naive CD4+ T cells from blood. The sequence was collected from a young woman in good health. The V gene is TRBV7-6, the J gene TRBJ1-5; tentatively, D is TRBD1 (5 bases). The CDR3 coding sequence is TGTGCCAGCAGCTACCGAGCAGGGATTTATCAGCCCCAGCATTTT. The encoded protein is CASSYRAGIYQPQHF.